The clone carrying this TCR beta chain was detected only a few times. Its antigen remains unknown. TCRdb passed the reads through MiXCR, listing each CDR3 protein once. The sample lists hundreds of thousands of distinct CDR3 sequences, about 33% seen once, with around 12% in the top ten. The germline gives CDR1 SGHVS, CDR2 FNYEAQ. V shed 8 bases, J shed 3 bases, and the junction held 0 bases outside the gene matches. The CDR3 contains 12 residues. This specimen belongs to a study of T cell repertoires in cytomegalovirus infection. Across the whole study: Used in the study were CMV epitopes, some recently identified and HLA-C-restricted, others well-studied and HLA-B-restricted.

This TCR was recovered from a human donor in good health (CMV status not recorded). Some clones in this sample may be carry-over from other donors' samples. Here the sequenced sample was cultured CD8+ T cells from PBMCs, taken from culture after CMV antigen stimulation. The chain uses TRBV7-6 and TRBJ2-2; 7 nucleotides match TRBD2. The CDR3, as DNA: TGTGCCAGCGGGGGGGACACCGGGGAGCTGTTTTTT. Residues: CASGGDTGELFF. Looking up the rest from reference TRBV7-6 and TRBJ2-2 gives the full variable domain: GAGVSQSPRYKVTKRGQDVALRCDPISGHVSLYWYRQALGQGPEFLTYFNYEAQQDKSGLPNDRFSAERPEGSISTLTIQRTEQRDSAMYRCASGGDTGELFFGEGSRLTVL.